This T cell receptor beta chain was found in a study of blood T cell repertoires in COVID-19. About the study: Samples of COVID-19 (acute and convalescent) were obtained from the United States, Italy and Spain.

In the original workflow: By means of reference gene primer amplification, nucleated cell counts were estimated. Data came from immunoSEQ multiplex PCR; TCRdb stores just in-frame clones and leaves some out. Clone size and V and J calls were adopted from that table, with D and trimming inferred from the DNA. The profile shows about 130,000 clones, approximately 90% of them singletons. This sequence was found in a man between 50 and 59 years old with acute or convalescent COVID-19. Sequences were obtained from peripheral blood.

The CDR3 here is CASSSFGGMNTEAFF. The CDR3 DNA follows: TGTGCCAGCAGCTCATTCGGGGGTATGAACACTGAAGCTTTCTTT. The V call is TRBV5-5, the J call TRBJ1-1; TRBD1 might be the D (5 bases). Trimming removed 3 bases from V and 0 bases from J, with 12 bases in between. CDR3 length: 15 residues. The germline CDR1 and CDR2 sequences are SGHKS and YYEKEE (reference sequence). Full variable domain (rest looked up from reference TRBV5-5 and TRBJ1-1): DAGVTQSPTHLIKTRGQQVTLRCSPISGHKSVSWYQQVLGQGPQFIFQYYEKEERGRGNFPDRFSARQFPNYSSELNVNALLLGDSALYLCASSSFGGMNTEAFFGQGTRLTVV.